The 28 T cell receptor beta chains in this list originate from one sample, sequenced in a study of T cells in Graves' hyperthyroidism and ophthalmopathy. TCR beta CDR3 sequences were amplified from RNA transcripts. Initially, a first-round RT-PCR of the TCR CDR3 employed the HTBI primer set. TCRdb processed the multiplex PCR reads anew with MiXCR; each CDR3 protein has one entry. The table lists hundreds of thousands of distinct CDR3 sequences, 45% of them singletons, with approximately 6.8% in the top ten. Sequencing was done on a sample of peripheral blood or thyroid tissue (not recorded which). The receptor set was obtained from an adult man with Graves' disease, either hyperthyroidism or ophthalmopathy (not recorded which).

The gene calls are TRBV10-3 and TRBJ1-5; TRBD1 matches 9 bases. Germline-derived CDR1 and CDR2 are ENHRY and SYGVKD. With V trimmed by 11 bases and J by 6 bases, 2 bases remained unmatched. The CDR3 has 11 amino acids. Written as DNA, the CDR3 is TGTGCCGGGACAGGGCCTCAGCCCCAGCATTTT. Translated, it gives CAGTGPQPQHF.

V and J are TRBV28 and TRBJ2-7, with a tentative D call TRBD2 (5 bases). The CDR3 runs 14 residues. The germline V gene has CDR1 MDHEN and CDR2 SYDVKM. Trimming cost V 4 bases and J 3 bases, with 13 bases left between them. CDR3 amino acids: CASSSGRGVYEQYF. CDR3 DNA sequence: TGTGCCAGCAGTTCGGGTCGGGGAGTCTACGAGCAGTACTTC.

This clonotype was seen ten or more times. The rearrangement uses TRBV14 and TRBJ1-2, with 8 bases aligning to TRBD1. Germline CDR1 and CDR2: SGHDN and FVKESK. Trimming at V came to 6 bases and at J to 8 bases, leaving 11 bases not matched to a gene. CDR3 length: 14 residues. The CDR3 spells CASSDIDRGDGYTF. The CDR3 nucleotides are TGTGCCAGCAGTGATATTGACAGGGGCGACGGCTACACCTTC.

Note on this clonotype: Compared with germline, one end of the junction differs, possibly owing to a read error. The rearrangement links TRBV15 to TRBJ2-5; the D gene is possibly TRBD2 (7 bases). CDR1 is LNHNV, CDR2 YYDKDF, per germline (reference sequence). This CDR3 has 16 amino acids. The CDR3 loop reads CATSRGGGGPQETQYF. Here the CDR3 DNA reads TGTGCCACCAGTAGAGGAGGGGGGGGCCCCCAAGAGACCCAGTACTTC.

This clonotype showed up just a few times. The V call is TRBV5-1, the J call TRBJ1-2; unclear D gene. Germline V gene lookup returns CDR1 SGHRS and CDR2 YFSETQ. Trimming shortened V by 0 bases and J by 7 bases, and 10 bases separated the two germline ends. This CDR3 has 13 residues. In nucleotides, the CDR3 is TGCGCCAGCAGCTTGGTACAGTCGGGTGGCTACACCTTC. The encoded protein is CASSLVQSGGYTF.

This clonotype was seen more than once but under ten times. The CDR3 spells CASSPGTGRDTEAFF. Here the CDR3 DNA reads TGTGCCAGCAGTCCGGGGACAGGGAGGGACACTGAAGCTTTCTTT. This chain joins TRBV11-2 and TRBJ1-1, with 9 bases lining up with TRBD1. The CDR3 extends over 15 amino acids. With V trimmed by 6 bases and J by 3 bases, 8 bases remained unmatched. The germline CDR1 and CDR2 sequences are SGHAT and FQNNGV.

This clonotype was observed a handful of times. V usage is TRBV7-9 and J usage is TRBJ2-5, with D perhaps matching TRBD2 (7 bases). Germline V lookup: CDR1 SEHNR, CDR2 FQNEAQ (reference sequence). V dropped 5 bases and J dropped 1 base, with 14 bases sitting between them. This CDR3 spans 15 amino acids. DNA of the CDR3: TGTGCCAGCAGCATCGCGGGGGCGCCCCAAGAGACCCAGTACTTC. This sequence encodes CASSIAGAPQETQYF.

In the case of this clonotype: Compared with germline, one end of the junction differs, possibly owing to a read error. This CDR3 is CASSAPNRGKNTEAFF. Here the CDR3 DNA reads TGCGCCAGCAGCGCACCGAACAGGGGGAAGAACACTGAAGCTTTCTTT. The chain links TRBV7-9 to TRBJ1-1; 8 bases fit TRBD1. Germline CDR1 reads SEHNR; CDR2 reads FQNEAQ (reference sequence). The CDR3 is 16 amino acids.

This clonotype was counted ten times or more. J is TRBJ1-2 and V is TRBV11-2, with D maybe TRBD1 (5 bases). Germline V lookup: CDR1 SGHAT, CDR2 FQNNGV. Trimming cost V 3 bases and J 6 bases, with 14 bases left between them. The CDR3 totals 14 residues. In DNA form, the CDR3 reads TGTGCCAGCAGCTTGTTGGGCAGGGCAAATGGCTACACCTTC. It specifies CASSLLGRANGYTF.

The chain has TRBV20-1 and TRBJ1-2, with D possibly matching TRBD1 (6 bases). Trimming pared 6 bases from V and 5 bases from J, leaving 19 bases between. The CDR3 runs to 14 residues. The germline V gene encodes CDR1 DFQATT and CDR2 SNEGSKA (reference sequence). Here the CDR3 reads CSAQMGARMYGYTF. CDR3 DNA sequence: TGCAGTGCCCAGATGGGGGCGCGGATGTATGGCTACACCTTC.

This clonotype was counted many times. V usage is TRBV2 and J usage is TRBJ1-5, with D tentatively TRBD1 (6 bases). This CDR3 is built from 15 residues. V lost 4 bases to trimming and J lost 2 bases, with 12 bases between them. CDR1 and CDR2 from the germline V gene are SNHLY and FYNNEI. The CDR3 here is CASSARGQRNQPQHF. DNA of the CDR3: TGTGCCAGCAGTGCTCGGGGGCAGCGCAATCAGCCCCAGCATTTT. The variable domain in full, completed from reference TRBV2 and TRBJ1-5, reads EPEVTQTPSHQVTQMGQEVILRCVPISNHLYFYWYRQILGQKVEFLVSFYNNEISEKSEIFDDQFSVERPDGSNFTLKIRSTKLEDSAMYFCASSARGQRNQPQHFGDGTRLSIL.

As to this clonotype: At one of its ends the junction is not consistent with the germline gene, which may arise from a read error. J is TRBJ2-7 and V is TRBV7-2; 8 nucleotides align to TRBD2. The CDR3 runs 15 residues. CDR1 and CDR2 from the germline V gene are SGHTA and FQGNSA. CDR3 protein: CASSFPAGGLYERYF. CDR3 nucleotide sequence: TGTGCCAGCAGCTTTCCCGCGGGAGGACTTTACGAGCGGTACTTC.

The rearrangement links TRBV5-1 to TRBJ1-1; D remains ambiguous. V gave up 0 bases and J gave up 1 base, with 22 bases separating them. This CDR3 region has 19 residues. The germline gives CDR1 SGHRS, CDR2 YFSETQ. The CDR3 nucleotides are TGCGCCAGCAGCTTGGTCGGCCGCACGGTCCCCCTCCAGAACACTGAAGCTTTCTTT. It codes for CASSLVGRTVPLQNTEAFF.

This clonotype appeared many times. The rearrangement links TRBV20-1 to TRBJ2-5, with 8 nucleotides matching TRBD2. The CDR3 length is 15 residues. The germline CDR1 and CDR2 sequences are DFQATT and SNEGSKA (reference sequence). Trimming removed 5 bases from V and 1 base from J; junction bases left unmatched: 9. CDR3 in DNA: TGCAGTGCTGAAGACGGGGGGGGGATCCAAGAGACCCAGTACTTC. It specifies CSAEDGGGIQETQYF.

The gene calls are TRBV5-1 and TRBJ2-7; D possibly corresponds to TRBD2 (5 bases). The V and J ends lost 1 base and 5 bases respectively, with 16 bases between them. CDR3 size: 15 residues. The V gene's germline CDR1 is SGHRS and CDR2 YFSETQ. The CDR3 nucleotides read TGCGCCAGCAGCTTGTTGGAGACTAAAGGCGACGAGCAGTACTTC. Translation gives CASSLLETKGDEQYF.

This clonotype has just a few counts. An end of the junction does not agree with germline; a read error may underlie this. This chain uses TRBV15 with TRBJ2-6; 8 bases agree with TRBD1. Germline V lookup: CDR1 LNHNV, CDR2 YYDKDF (reference sequence). This CDR3 is built from 13 residues. The CDR3 spells CATSMTGDNVLTF. The CDR3 DNA reads TGTGCCACCAGCATGACAGGGGACAACGTCCTGACTTTC. Combining the CDR3 with reference TRBV15 and TRBJ2-6 gives the whole variable domain DAMVIQNPRYQVTQFGKPVTLSCSQTLNHNVMYWYQQKSSQAPKLLFHYYDKDFNNEADTPDNFQSRRPNTSFCFLDIRSPGLGDTAMYLCATSMTGDNVLTFGAGSRLTVL.

This clonotype has more than one count but fewer than ten. The gene calls are TRBV2 and TRBJ2-7; no definite D call. Trimming removed 1 base from V and 8 bases from J, with 9 bases in between. Looked up from germline, CDR1 is SNHLY and CDR2 is FYNNEI. The CDR3 covers 12 residues. The CDR3 spells CASSEVMEKQYF. The CDR3 DNA reads TGTGCCAGCAGTGAAGTTATGGAGAAGCAGTACTTC.

This clonotype was detected ten times or more. V usage is TRBV10-3 and J usage is TRBJ1-2; 10 positions agree with TRBD1. Germline V gene lookup returns CDR1 ENHRY and CDR2 SYGVKD. Trimming took 8 bases from V and 5 from J; bases not matched to a gene: 8. This CDR3 region has 14 residues. This CDR3 reads CAIGQDRGLYGYTF. The DNA for the CDR3 is TGTGCCATCGGTCAGGACAGGGGGTTGTATGGCTACACCTTC.

A note on this clonotype: The junction differs from germline at one of its ends, possibly a read error. The rearrangement uses TRBV7-9 and TRBJ1-1; no definite D call. The CDR3 totals 16 residues. The germline CDR1 and CDR2 sequences are SEHNR and FQNEAQ (reference sequence). The CDR3 sequence is CTSSLGVWQPNTEAFF. As DNA, the CDR3 is TGTACCAGCAGCTTAGGTGTGTGGCAGCCGAACACTGAAGCTTTCTTT. The entire variable domain, with the rest obtained from reference TRBV7-9 and TRBJ1-1, is as follows: DTGVSQNPRHKITKRGQNVTFRCDPISEHNRLYWYRQTLGQGPEFLTYFQNEAQLEKSRLLSDRFSAERPKGSFSTLEIQRTEQGDSAMYLCTSSLGVWQPNTEAFFGQGTRLTVV.

J is TRBJ1-1 and V is TRBV12-3 or TRBV12-4; D uncertain. The length of the CDR3 is 12 residues. Trimming removed 2 bases from V and 4 bases from J, with 5 bases in between. CDR3 residues: CASSLKPTEAFF. The CDR3, as DNA: TGTGCCAGCAGTTTAAAGCCCACTGAAGCTTTCTTT.

This clonotype was detected a few times. The J gene is TRBJ1-2, the V gene TRBV20-1; D gene ambiguous. Germline CDR1 and CDR2: DFQATT and SNEGSKA (reference sequence). V lost 3 bases, J lost 0 bases, and 8 bases lay in between. CDR3 length equals 13 residues. The CDR3: CSASHRTNYGYTF. The DNA of the CDR3 is TGCAGTGCTAGTCACCGGACTAACTATGGCTACACCTTC.

The chain links TRBV7-8 to TRBJ1-2; 7 bases align to TRBD1. Germline CDR1 reads SGHVS; CDR2 reads FQNEAQ. This CDR3 contains 18 residues. V shed 4 bases and J 4 bases; nucleotides not matched to a gene: 18. The DNA of the CDR3 is TGTGCCAGCAGCTCGTCTTTTAACTCAGGGGGACCCAGCTATGGCTACACCTTC. It encodes CASSSSFNSGGPSYGYTF.

The genes are TRBV15 and TRBJ2-7; the D call may be TRBD1 or TRBD2 (5 bases each). V was clipped by 5 bases and J by 2 bases, with 13 bases between them. The CDR3 spans 14 residues. Per germline, CDR1 LNHNV and CDR2 YYDKDF (reference sequence). CDR3 bases: TGTGCCACCAGCTCCCGGGACGGGACCTACGAGCAGTACTTC. Encoded protein: CATSSRDGTYEQYF.

In its sample, this clonotype was seen many times. The chain uses TRBV29-1 and TRBJ1-1; the match to TRBD1 covers 8 bases. CDR3 length equals 14 residues. The V and J ends lost 8 bases and 1 base, in that order; junction bases with no gene match: 9. CDR1 and CDR2 (germline): SQVTM, ANQGSEA. CDR3 coding DNA: TGCAGCTGTTGGGGGGGACAGGAGAACACTGAAGCTTTCTTT. Its translation: CSCWGGQENTEAFF.

The J gene is TRBJ2-3, the V gene TRBV7-8; D gene uncertain. Germline V CDR1 and CDR2: SGHVS, FQNEAQ. This CDR3 is 13 amino acids long. Trimming pared 3 bases from V and 1 base from J, leaving 5 bases between. The CDR3 reads CASSFTRTDTQYF. The DNA of the CDR3 is TGTGCCAGCAGCTTCACACGCACAGATACGCAGTATTTT.

This clonotype was counted only a few times. V usage is TRBV2 and J usage is TRBJ1-5, with 7 bases lining up with TRBD1. Germline trimming cut 3 bases from V and 3 bases from J; bases unmatched to any gene: 8. The CDR3 has 16 amino acids. Germline CDR1 SNHLY, CDR2 FYNNEI. The CDR3 loop reads CASSDLGQLINQPQHF. In DNA form, the CDR3 reads TGTGCCAGCAGTGACCTGGGACAGCTAATCAATCAGCCCCAGCATTTT. The entire variable domain, with the rest obtained from reference TRBV2 and TRBJ1-5, is as follows: EPEVTQTPSHQVTQMGQEVILRCVPISNHLYFYWYRQILGQKVEFLVSFYNNEISEKSEIFDDQFSVERPDGSNFTLKIRSTKLEDSAMYFCASSDLGQLINQPQHFGDGTRLSIL.

V is TRBV2 and J is TRBJ1-6; 7 bases agree with TRBD1. The trim removed 11 bases at V and 8 bases at J, leaving 6 bases unmatched. CDR3 length equals 12 residues. Germline V gene sequence: CDR1 SNHLY, CDR2 FYNNEI. For the CDR3, the DNA is TGTGCCCCCGGGACAGCCTATTCACCCCTCCACTTT. Its translation is CAPGTAYSPLHF.

The genes are TRBV5-1 and TRBJ2-7, with unresolved D. V was clipped by 5 bases and J by 5 bases, with 8 bases between them. The length of the CDR3 is 11 residues. The germline CDR1 and CDR2 sequences are SGHRS and YFSETQ. The CDR3: CASRGSHEQYF. The CDR3 region has the DNA TGCGCCAGCAGAGGCAGCCACGAGCAGTACTTC.